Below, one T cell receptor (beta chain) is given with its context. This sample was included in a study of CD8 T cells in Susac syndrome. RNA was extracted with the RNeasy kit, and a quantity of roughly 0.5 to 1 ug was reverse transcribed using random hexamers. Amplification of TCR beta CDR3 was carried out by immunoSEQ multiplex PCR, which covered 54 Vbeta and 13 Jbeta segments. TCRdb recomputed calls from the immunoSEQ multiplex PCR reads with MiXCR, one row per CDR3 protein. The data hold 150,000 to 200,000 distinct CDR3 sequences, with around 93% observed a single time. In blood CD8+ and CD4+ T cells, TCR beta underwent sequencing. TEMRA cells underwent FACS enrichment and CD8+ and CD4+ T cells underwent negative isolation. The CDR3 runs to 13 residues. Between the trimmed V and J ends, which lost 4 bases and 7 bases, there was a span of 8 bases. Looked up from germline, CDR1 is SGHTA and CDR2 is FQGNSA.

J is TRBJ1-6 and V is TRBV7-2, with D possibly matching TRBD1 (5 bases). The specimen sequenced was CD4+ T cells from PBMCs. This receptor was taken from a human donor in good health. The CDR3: CASSYGHNSPLHF. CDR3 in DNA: TGTGCCAGCAGCTACGGACACAATTCACCCCTCCACTTT.